This T cell receptor beta chain stems from a study of radiation and T cells in renal cell carcinoma. V lost 3 bases to trimming and J lost 7 bases; unmatched junction nucleotides: 16. This CDR3 has 19 residues. The assay was immunoSEQ multiplex PCR, and TCRdb's table has in-frame clones only and misses some. The table records 87,000 or so clones, around 88% of them present only once. As to time point: baseline pretreatment blood. As for treatment: 15 Gy SBRT to primary tumor, nephrectomy 4 weeks later. The receptor's source is a man in his fifties with renal cell carcinoma. The sequencing used blood, collected from a patient whose treatment included radiotherapy and nephrectomy. This chain connects TRBV5-3 to TRBJ2-4, with 13 bases that match TRBD2. TRBV5-3 is given ORF status, its function remaining uncertain. The CDR3 region has the DNA TGTGCCAGAAGCTCCCTTTCAATACTAGCGGGAGGGCCACAGAACATTCAGTACTTC. Translating gives CARSSLSILAGGPQNIQYF.